This T cell receptor beta chain stems from a study of tumor-infiltrating lymphocytes in primary liver carcinoma (dated by TCRdb to about 2017). With regard to the full study: Between late 2015 and early 2016, about five patients in China with histopathologically diagnosed primary liver carcinoma had surgical resection. A total of roughly 35 specimens from 5 patients went through TCRbeta repertoire sequencing, namely 25 tumor regions, 5 adjacent noncancerous liver tissues and 5 peripheral blood samples. Tumors of the five patients were stage T1-T3 N0M0 with maximum diameters of 4.2 to 10 cm. Samples yielded roughly 3.5 to 8 million productive TCRbeta reads; read depth did not differ significantly between tissue types. High reproducibility was observed for the technical replicate repertoires, with mean shared-clone rates approximately 0.9 and correlation coefficients above 0.95. Hepatocellular carcinoma (four) or combined HCC and intrahepatic cholangiocarcinoma (one) was present in the five patients, who were three men and two women aged 30 to 69 years. The study combined TCRbeta repertoire sequencing, expression microarrays and whole-exome sequencing across five regions of each liver tumor, with adjacent normal tissue and blood.

Blood RNA was extracted from unsorted whole blood using TRIzol reagent, and germline DNA was obtained with the DNeasy Blood & Tissue kit. At the time of sampling, the patients had chronic HBV infection and had not received any treatment. Before surgery, approximately 3.7 milliliters of peripheral blood were drawn into K2EDTA tubes. A constant-region primer and ProtoScript II reverse transcriptase were used to reverse-transcribe TCRbeta-specific cDNA from roughly 0.5 ug total RNA. Three nested multiplex PCR rounds, following a slightly modified ARM-PCR procedure, were used to build the TCRbeta libraries. Sample barcodes and Illumina adapters were attached in a final 25-cycle PCR using Deep VentR polymerase. Before sequencing, amplicons of 200-500 bp were purified from gel using a QIAquick gel extraction kit. An Illumina HiSeq 2500 was used to sequence the TCRbeta amplicons, generating 250-bp paired-end reads. In the paper's pipeline: Trimmomatic v0.33 was used to quality-trim the reads, and FLASH v1.2.11 was used to merge paired reads so that full CDR3 sequences could be recovered. MiGEC v1.2.1b assigned V, D and J germline segments to the rearranged TCRbeta sequences. Clonotype statistics and Shannon-Wiener diversity indices were calculated with VDJtools v1.0.0. To cut down on sampling bias, every analysis after diversity analysis relied on just the 250 most abundant clonotypes from each sample. The raw public reads went through TCRdb reprocessing: fastp at Q25, MiXCR clone calling, in-frame beta chains kept. Every CDR3 protein is listed once, alongside the most common genes and DNA of its rows. TCRdb's processing, not the authors', yielded these V and J calls. A total of hundreds of thousands of distinct CDR3 sequences appear in this sample, about three fifths of them only once. Of the sample, more than 15% falls within the top ten clones.

The research as a whole found: With just four to six patients in the study, the authors point out that the findings should be validated in a larger study. Bulk unsorted samples precluded comparing CD4+ and CD8+ T cell repertoires. Repertoire overlap was higher between tumor regions (mean about 35%) than tumor-adjacent (17%) or tumor-blood (14%) pairs, consistent with antigen-driven expansion. Because only the TCR beta chain was sequenced and unpaired alpha chains were not captured, true repertoire diversity is likely underestimated. The top 250 clones made up a significantly larger repertoire fraction in tumors than in blood (p = 0.039).

This clonotype was seen a handful of times. This clone's antigen is unknown. Per-base quality was not reported, and no clone a single base away is much larger than it. Specimen: peripheral blood. The receptor was derived from a woman aged 25 to 39 with primary liver carcinoma and hepatitis B virus infection.

The CDR3 reads CASSLGGRATGELFF. DNA sequence: TGTGCCAGCAGCTTGGGGGGGCGAGCCACCGGGGAGCTGTTTTTT. Here the chain combines TRBV5-6 and TRBJ2-2; possibly the D gene is TRBD1, per 6 matching bases. The CDR3, from cysteine to phenylalanine, totals 15 residues. CDR3 DNA only is kept here, 45 bases in frame from base 1. As encoded in the germline V gene, CDR1 is SGHDT while CDR2 is YYEEEE. V drops 0 bases and J drops 4 bases, leaving 10 bases in between.